This passage covers 13 T cell receptor beta chains from one sample sequenced in a study of blood T cell repertoires in COVID-19. The protocol was immunoSEQ multiplex PCR, while the TCRdb copy is restricted to in-frame clones and leaves out a portion. The table has a few hundred thousand clones, roughly 86% seen once; the top ten hold around 1.5%. Sequenced input: peripheral blood. Receptors were obtained from a woman aged 45-65 years with acute or convalescent COVID-19.

The chain couples TRBV5-3 to TRBJ2-3; D unresolved. TRBV5-3 is assigned to the ORF class and has an uncertain function. The CDR3 runs 15 residues. V gave up 0 bases and J gave up 2 bases, with 10 bases separating them. DNA for the CDR3: TGTGCCAGAAGCTTGGCTCCTGGCCACACAGATACGCAGTATTTT. Residues: CARSLAPGHTDTQYF.

This clone turned up a few times. The chain uses TRBV4-3 and TRBJ1-1; D perhaps matches TRBD1 (6 bases). Between the trimmed V and J ends, which lost 0 bases and 5 bases, there was a span of 13 bases. This CDR3 has 15 amino acids. Germline CDR1 reads LGHNA; CDR2 reads YSLEER. The CDR3 sequence is CASSQESRGRTEAFF. CDR3 sequence (DNA): TGCGCCAGCAGCCAAGAATCCAGGGGAAGAACTGAAGCTTTCTTT.

This clone was recorded only once. The chain links TRBV19 to TRBJ2-7, with TRBD2 matching over 11 bases. Germline values: CDR1 LNHDA, CDR2 SQIVND (reference sequence). There are 15 residues in the CDR3. The trim removed 6 bases at V and 1 base at J, leaving 5 bases unmatched. As DNA, the CDR3 is TGTGCCAGTAGCGCGACTAGCGGGGCTTCCTACGAGCAGTACTTC. Its translation: CASSATSGASYEQYF.

The chain is built from TRBV27 and TRBJ2-7, with 7 bases that match TRBD2. After removal of 5 bases from V and 2 bases from J, the junction contained 15 bases not matched to a gene. CDR1 is MNHEY and CDR2 is SMNVEV in the germline V gene (reference sequence). This CDR3 contains 17 residues. DNA of the CDR3: TGTGCCAGCAGTCTTTCTGTCGGGACTACCCACCCCTACGAGCAGTACTTC. It yields the protein CASSLSVGTTHPYEQYF.

The rearrangement uses TRBV28 and TRBJ2-2; 16 nucleotides line up with TRBD2. Unmatched junction bases numbered 5, after V lost 2 bases and J lost 5 bases. The CDR3 totals 18 residues. Germline CDR1 is MDHEN and CDR2 is SYDVKM. For the CDR3, the DNA is TGTGCCAGCAGTTTAAGTCAGGGACTAGCGGGAGGGACCGGGGAGCTGTTTTTT. The encoded protein is CASSLSQGLAGGTGELFF.

The chain uses TRBV7-8 and TRBJ1-6, with 9 bases identical to TRBD1. The ends lost 5 bases at V and 10 bases at J; junction bases unmatched: 9. The CDR3 has 15 residues. The germline gives CDR1 SGHVS, CDR2 FQNEAQ. DNA for the CDR3: TGTGCCAGCAGCCAACGACAGGGGGACAGGTCACCCCTCCACTTT. It specifies CASSQRQGDRSPLHF.

J is TRBJ2-5 and V is TRBV18, with 7 bases fitting TRBD1. The CDR3 runs 17 residues. Looked up from germline, CDR1 is KGHSH and CDR2 is LQKENI. The trim removed 1 base at V and 7 bases at J, leaving 15 bases unmatched. CDR3 coding DNA: TGTGCCAGCTCACCACTATCGACGACAGGGTCCCTCCGGACCCAGTACTTC. This encodes CASSPLSTTGSLRTQYF. The entire variable domain, with the rest obtained from reference TRBV18 and TRBJ2-5, is as follows: NAGVMQNPRHLVRRRGQEARLRCSPMKGHSHVYWYRQLPEEGLKFMVYLQKENIIDESGMPKERFSAEFPKEGPSILRIQQVVRGDSAAYFCASSPLSTTGSLRTQYFGPGTRLLVL.

The chain employs TRBV11-2 and TRBJ2-7; 9 nucleotides match TRBD1. The CDR3 has 14 amino acids. J gave up 3 bases and V 4 bases, and 4 bases lay outside the gene matches. Germline lookup yields CDR1 SGHAT and CDR2 FQNNGV. The CDR3 sequence: CASSYQTGGYEQYF. CDR3 nucleotide sequence: TGTGCCAGCAGCTACCAGACAGGGGGCTACGAGCAGTACTTC.

This clone was counted a single time. The rearrangement uses TRBV30 and TRBJ1-1; D possibly corresponds to TRBD1 (6 bases). The CDR3 contains 13 residues. V lost 2 bases to trimming and J lost 1 base, with 8 bases between them. The V gene's germline CDR1 is GTSNPN and CDR2 SVGIG (reference sequence). The CDR3 nucleotides are TGTGCCTGGAGTCCGGGACAGAACACTGAAGCTTTCTTT. Amino acid sequence: CAWSPGQNTEAFF.

The V gene is TRBV19, the J gene TRBJ1-1, with TRBD1 matching 7 bases. The CDR3 extends over 17 amino acids. The V segment lost 6 bases and the J segment 1 base; nucleotides outside the gene matches: 14. CDR1 and CDR2 (germline): LNHDA, SQIVND (reference sequence). The CDR3 protein is CASRQGIRQGSNTEAFF. The CDR3 DNA follows: TGTGCCAGTAGACAAGGGATTCGACAGGGATCGAACACTGAAGCTTTCTTT.

The V and J genes are TRBV5-1 and TRBJ2-7, with 9 positions matching TRBD1. The CDR3 loop spans 14 amino acids. The V gene end was trimmed by 4 bases and the J gene end by 5 bases; junction bases not matched to a gene: 7. Germline assignment: CDR1 SGHRS and CDR2 YFSETQ. The CDR3 coding sequence is TGCGCCAGCAGCCTCGGACAGGGGAACGACGAGCAGTACTTC. This translates into CASSLGQGNDEQYF.

The genes are TRBV19 and TRBJ1-4, with a weak D call TRBD1 (6 bases). Trimming took off 4 bases at V and 1 base at J, with 13 bases between the two ends. Germline V gene data show CDR1 as LNHDA and CDR2 as SQIVND (reference sequence). The CDR3 contains 16 residues. The CDR3 nucleotides read TGTGCCAGTAGTACAGGACAGAGGCGAACTAATGAAAAACTGTTTTTT. Translation: CASSTGQRRTNEKLFF.

The CDR3 spells CASSAGLGIRNEQFF. The CDR3 DNA sequence: TGTGCCAGCAGCGCGGGACTCGGGATTCGGAATGAGCAGTTCTTC. The chain is built from TRBV9 and TRBJ2-1; weak D call: TRBD2 (6 bases). Trimming left V 3 bases short and J 7 bases short, with 17 bases between. The CDR3 runs 15 residues. The V gene's germline CDR1 is SGDLS and CDR2 YYNGEE.